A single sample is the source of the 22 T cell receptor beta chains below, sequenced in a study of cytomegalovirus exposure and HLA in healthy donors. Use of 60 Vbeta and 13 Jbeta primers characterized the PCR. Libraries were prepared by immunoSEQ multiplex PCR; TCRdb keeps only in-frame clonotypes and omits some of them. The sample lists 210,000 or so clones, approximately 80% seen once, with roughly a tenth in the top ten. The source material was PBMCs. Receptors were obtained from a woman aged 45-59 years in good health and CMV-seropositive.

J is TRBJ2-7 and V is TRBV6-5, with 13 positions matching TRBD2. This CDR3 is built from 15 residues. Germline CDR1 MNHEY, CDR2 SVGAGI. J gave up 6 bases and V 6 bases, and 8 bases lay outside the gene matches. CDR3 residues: CASRRLAGGQSEQYF. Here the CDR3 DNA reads TGTGCCAGCAGGAGACTAGCGGGGGGCCAGAGCGAGCAGTACTTC.

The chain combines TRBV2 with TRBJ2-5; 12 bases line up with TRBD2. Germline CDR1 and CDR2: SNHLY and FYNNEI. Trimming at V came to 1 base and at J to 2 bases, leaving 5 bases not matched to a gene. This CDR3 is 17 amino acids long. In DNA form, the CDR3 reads TGTGCCAGCAGTGAAGGGAAGACTAGCGGGGGTCAAGAGACCCAGTACTTC. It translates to CASSEGKTSGGQETQYF.

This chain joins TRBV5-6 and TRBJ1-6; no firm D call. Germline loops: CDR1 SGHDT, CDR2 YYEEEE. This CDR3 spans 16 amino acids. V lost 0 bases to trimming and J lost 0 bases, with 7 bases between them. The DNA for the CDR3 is TGTGCCAGCAGCTTGGCCGGGAGCTCCTATAATTCACCCCTCCACTTT. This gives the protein CASSLAGSSYNSPLHF.

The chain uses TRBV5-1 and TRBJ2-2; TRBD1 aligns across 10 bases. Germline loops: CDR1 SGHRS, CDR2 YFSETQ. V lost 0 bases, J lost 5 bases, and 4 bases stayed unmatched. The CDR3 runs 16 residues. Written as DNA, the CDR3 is TGCGCCAGCAGCTTGGAAGGACAGGGGGTGACCGGGGAGCTGTTTTTT. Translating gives CASSLEGQGVTGELFF.

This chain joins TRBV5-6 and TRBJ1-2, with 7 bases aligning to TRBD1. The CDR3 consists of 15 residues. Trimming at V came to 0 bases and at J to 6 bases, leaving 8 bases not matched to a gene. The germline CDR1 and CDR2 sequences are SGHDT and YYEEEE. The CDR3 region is CASSLAGGQAHGYTF. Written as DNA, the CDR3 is TGTGCCAGCAGCTTGGCCGGAGGACAGGCCCATGGCTACACCTTC. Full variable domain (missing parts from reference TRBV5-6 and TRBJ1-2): DAGVTQSPTHLIKTRGQQVTLRCSPKSGHDTVSWYQQALGQGPQFIFQYYEEEERQRGNFPDRFSGHQFPNYSSELNVNALLLGDSALYLCASSLAGGQAHGYTFGSGTRLTVV.

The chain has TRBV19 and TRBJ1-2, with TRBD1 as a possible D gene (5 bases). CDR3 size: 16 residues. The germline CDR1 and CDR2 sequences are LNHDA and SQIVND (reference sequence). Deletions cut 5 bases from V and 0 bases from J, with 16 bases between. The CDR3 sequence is CASSPDHRGANYGYTF. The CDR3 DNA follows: TGTGCCAGTAGTCCCGACCATAGGGGTGCTAACTATGGCTACACCTTC.

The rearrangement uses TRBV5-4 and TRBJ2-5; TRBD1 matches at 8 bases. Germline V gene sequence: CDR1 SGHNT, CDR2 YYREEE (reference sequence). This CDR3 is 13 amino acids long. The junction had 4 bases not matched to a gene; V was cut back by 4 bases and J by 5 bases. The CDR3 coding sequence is TGTGCCAGCAGCAGGACAGGGTGGGAGACCCAGTACTTC. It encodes CASSRTGWETQYF. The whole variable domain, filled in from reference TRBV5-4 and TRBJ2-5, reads ETGVTQSPTHLIKTRGQQVTLRCSSQSGHNTVSWYQQALGQGPQFIFQYYREEENGRGNFPPRFSGLQFPNYSSELNVNALELDDSALYLCASSRTGWETQYFGPGTRLLVL.

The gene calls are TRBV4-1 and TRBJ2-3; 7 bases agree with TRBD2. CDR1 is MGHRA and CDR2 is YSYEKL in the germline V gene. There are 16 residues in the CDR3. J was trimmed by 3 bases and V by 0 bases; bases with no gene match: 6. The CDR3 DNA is TGCGCCAGCAGCCAAGATTTGGGAGGGGTGACAGATACGCAGTATTTT. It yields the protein CASSQDLGGVTDTQYF.

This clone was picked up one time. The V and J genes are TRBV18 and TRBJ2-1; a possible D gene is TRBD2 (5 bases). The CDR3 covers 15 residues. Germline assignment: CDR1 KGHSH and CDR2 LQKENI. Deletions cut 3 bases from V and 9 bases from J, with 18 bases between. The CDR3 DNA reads TGTGCCAGCTCACCCCCGGGGAATATCAGGATTGAGCAGTTCTTC. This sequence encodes CASSPPGNIRIEQFF.

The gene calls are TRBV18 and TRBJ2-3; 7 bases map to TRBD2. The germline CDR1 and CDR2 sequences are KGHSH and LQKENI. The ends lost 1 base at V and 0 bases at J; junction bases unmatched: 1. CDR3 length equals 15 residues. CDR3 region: CASSPQAGSTDTQYF. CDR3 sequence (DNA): TGTGCCAGCTCACCACAAGCGGGGAGCACAGATACGCAGTATTTT.

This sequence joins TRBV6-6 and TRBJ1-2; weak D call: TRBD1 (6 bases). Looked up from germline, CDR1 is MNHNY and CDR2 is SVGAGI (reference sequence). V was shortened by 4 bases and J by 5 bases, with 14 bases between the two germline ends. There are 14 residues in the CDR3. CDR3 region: CASSWPDSLYGYTF. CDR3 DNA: TGTGCCAGCAGTTGGCCGGACAGCCTTTATGGCTACACCTTC.

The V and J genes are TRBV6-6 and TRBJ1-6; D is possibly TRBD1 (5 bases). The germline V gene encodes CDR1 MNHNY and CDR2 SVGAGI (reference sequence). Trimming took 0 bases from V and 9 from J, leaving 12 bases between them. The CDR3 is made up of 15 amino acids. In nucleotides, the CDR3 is TGTGCCAGCAGTTACTCGGGCCCGGGGGTTTCACCCCTCCACTTT. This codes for CASSYSGPGVSPLHF.

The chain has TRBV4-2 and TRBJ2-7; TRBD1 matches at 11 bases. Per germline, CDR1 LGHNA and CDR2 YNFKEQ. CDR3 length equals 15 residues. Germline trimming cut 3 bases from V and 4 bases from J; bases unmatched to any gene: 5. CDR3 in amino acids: CASSHGGTGGYEQYF. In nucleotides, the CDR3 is TGTGCCAGCAGCCACGGGGGGACAGGGGGATACGAGCAGTACTTC.

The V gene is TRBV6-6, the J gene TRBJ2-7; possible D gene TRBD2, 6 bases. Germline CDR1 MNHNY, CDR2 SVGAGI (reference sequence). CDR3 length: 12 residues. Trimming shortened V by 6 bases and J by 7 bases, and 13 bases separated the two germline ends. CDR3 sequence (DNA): TGTGCCAGCAGCCAACTCGGGGGAGAGCAGTACTTC. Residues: CASSQLGGEQYF.

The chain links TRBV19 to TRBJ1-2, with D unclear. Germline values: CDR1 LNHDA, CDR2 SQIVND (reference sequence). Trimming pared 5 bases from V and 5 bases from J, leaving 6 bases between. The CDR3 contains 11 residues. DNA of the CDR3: TGTGCCAGTAGTTTCGGGTATGGCTACACCTTC. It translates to CASSFGYGYTF. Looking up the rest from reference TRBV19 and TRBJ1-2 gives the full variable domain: DGGITQSPKYLFRKEGQNVTLSCEQNLNHDAMYWYRQDPGQGLRLIYYSQIVNDFQKGDIAEGYSVSREKKESFPLTVTSAQKNPTAFYLCASSFGYGYTFGSGTRLTVV.

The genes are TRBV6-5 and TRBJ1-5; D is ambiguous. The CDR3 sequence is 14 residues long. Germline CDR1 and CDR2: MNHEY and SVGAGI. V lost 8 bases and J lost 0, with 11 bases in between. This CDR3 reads CASSRSHSNQPQHF. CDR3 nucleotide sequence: TGTGCCAGCTCTCGTAGCCATAGCAATCAGCCCCAGCATTTT.

CDR3 protein: CASNLSPGSTDTQYF. The CDR3 DNA follows: TGTGCCAGCAACTTAAGCCCCGGGAGCACAGATACGCAGTATTTT. This chain uses TRBV27 with TRBJ2-3; the D is unclear. Trimming removed 7 bases at V and 0 bases at J, with 14 bases between. The CDR3 contains 15 residues. Germline values: CDR1 MNHEY, CDR2 SMNVEV (reference sequence).

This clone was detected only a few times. CDR3 protein: CASSSGLYTQYF. CDR3 coding DNA: TGTGCCAGCAGCTCAGGACTATATACGCAGTATTTT. The chain has TRBV7-9 and TRBJ2-3; TRBD2 is a possible D gene (6 bases). Trimming took off 4 bases at V and 7 bases at J, with 9 bases between the two ends. The CDR3 extends over 12 amino acids. CDR1 and CDR2 from the germline V gene are SEHNR and FQNEAQ (reference sequence).

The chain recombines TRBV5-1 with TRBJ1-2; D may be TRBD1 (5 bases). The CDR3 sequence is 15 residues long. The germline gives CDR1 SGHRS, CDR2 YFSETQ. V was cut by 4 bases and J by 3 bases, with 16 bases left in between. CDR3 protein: CASSPHKGPDYGYTF. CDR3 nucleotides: TGCGCCAGCAGCCCACATAAGGGGCCCGACTATGGCTACACCTTC.

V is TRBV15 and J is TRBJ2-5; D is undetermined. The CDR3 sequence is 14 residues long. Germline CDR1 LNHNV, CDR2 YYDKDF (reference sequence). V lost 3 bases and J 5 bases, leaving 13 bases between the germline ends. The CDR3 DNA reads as TGTGCCACCAGCAGCCCAATAGGCAGGGAGACCCAGTACTTC. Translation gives CATSSPIGRETQYF. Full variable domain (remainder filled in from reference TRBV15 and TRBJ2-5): DAMVIQNPRYQVTQFGKPVTLSCSQTLNHNVMYWYQQKSSQAPKLLFHYYDKDFNNEADTPDNFQSRRPNTSFCFLDIRSPGLGDTAMYLCATSSPIGRETQYFGPGTRLLVL.

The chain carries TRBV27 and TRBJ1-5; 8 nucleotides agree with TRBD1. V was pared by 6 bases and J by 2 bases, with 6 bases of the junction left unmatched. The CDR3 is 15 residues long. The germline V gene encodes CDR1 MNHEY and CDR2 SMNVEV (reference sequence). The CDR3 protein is CASRRQGPGNQPQHF. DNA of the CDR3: TGTGCCAGCAGACGACAGGGGCCTGGCAATCAGCCCCAGCATTTT.

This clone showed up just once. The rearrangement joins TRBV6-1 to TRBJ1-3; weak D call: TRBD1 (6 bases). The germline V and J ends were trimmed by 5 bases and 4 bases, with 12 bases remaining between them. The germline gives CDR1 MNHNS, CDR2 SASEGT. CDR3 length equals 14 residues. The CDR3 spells CASSQGPTGNTIYF. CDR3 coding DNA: TGTGCCAGCAGTCAGGGGCCGACAGGAAACACCATATATTTT.